This TCR beta chain was obtained from a study of breast tumors, draining lymph nodes, adjacent tissues. Study-wide results and caveats: Tumor and nontumor repertoires were significantly more similar in luminal-like than in basal-like breast cancer. Findings are consistent with lymph node origin and intratumoral expansion of most tumor T cells. Tumor repertoires ranked between lymph nodes and nontumor tissue in diversity, with V and J gene preferences.

Concerning this clonotype itself: What it binds is unknown.

TCRdb independently ran MiXCR on the multiplex PCR reads; one entry per CDR3 protein. The table has 200,000 to 250,000 distinct CDR3 sequences, less than 40% seen once. Axillary draining lymph nodes of breast cancer patients supplied the node samples. Sequencing was performed on axillary lymph node tissue. The clonotype was recovered from a female donor with breast cancer. Some clones in this sample may be carry-over from other donors' samples.

This CDR3 reads CASSLVGLAGVRTQYF. DNA of the CDR3: TGTGCCAGCAGCTTAGTCGGACTAGCGGGAGTGCGTACGCAGTATTTT. The chain uses TRBV7-6 and TRBJ2-3; 13 bases agree with TRBD2. Germline CDR1 SGHVS, CDR2 FNYEAQ. V lost 1 base, J lost 8 bases, and 6 bases stayed unmatched. This CDR3 comprises 16 residues.